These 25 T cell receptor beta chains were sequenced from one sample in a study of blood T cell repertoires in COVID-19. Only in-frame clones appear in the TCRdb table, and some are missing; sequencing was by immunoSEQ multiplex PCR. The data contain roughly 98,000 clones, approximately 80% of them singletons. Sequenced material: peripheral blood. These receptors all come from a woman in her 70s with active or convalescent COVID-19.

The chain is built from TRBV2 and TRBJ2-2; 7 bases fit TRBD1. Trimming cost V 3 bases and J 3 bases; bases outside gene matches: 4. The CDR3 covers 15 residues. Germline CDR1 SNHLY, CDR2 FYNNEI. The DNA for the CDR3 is TGTGCCAGCAGTGATCTTAGGGGGCACACCGGGGAGCTGTTTTTT. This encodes CASSDLRGHTGELFF.

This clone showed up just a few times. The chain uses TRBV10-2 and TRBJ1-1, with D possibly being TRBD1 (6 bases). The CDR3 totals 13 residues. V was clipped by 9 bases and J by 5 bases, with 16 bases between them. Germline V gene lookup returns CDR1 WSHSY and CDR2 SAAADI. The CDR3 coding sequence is TGCGCCAGTACGGAGGAGAGGGGGACTGAAGCTTTCTTT. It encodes CASTEERGTEAFF.

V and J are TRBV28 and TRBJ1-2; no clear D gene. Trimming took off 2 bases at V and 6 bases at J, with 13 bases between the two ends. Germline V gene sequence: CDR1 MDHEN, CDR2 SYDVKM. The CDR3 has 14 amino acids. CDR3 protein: CASSLRTTPHGYTF. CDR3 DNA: TGTGCCAGCAGTTTACGCACCACACCTCATGGCTACACCTTC.

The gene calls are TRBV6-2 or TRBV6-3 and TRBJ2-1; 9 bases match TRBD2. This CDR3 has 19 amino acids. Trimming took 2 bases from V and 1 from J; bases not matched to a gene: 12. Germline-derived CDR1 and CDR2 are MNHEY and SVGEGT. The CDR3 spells CASSYRAQGGGVSYNEQFF. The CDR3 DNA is TGTGCCAGCAGTTACAGGGCCCAGGGCGGGGGGGTGTCCTACAATGAGCAGTTCTTC.

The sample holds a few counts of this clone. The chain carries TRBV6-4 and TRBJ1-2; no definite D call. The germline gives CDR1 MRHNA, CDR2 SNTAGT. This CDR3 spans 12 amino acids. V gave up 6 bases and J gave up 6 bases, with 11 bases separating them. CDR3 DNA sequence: TGTGCCAGCAGACTAGACGAACATGGCTACACCTTC. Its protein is CASRLDEHGYTF.

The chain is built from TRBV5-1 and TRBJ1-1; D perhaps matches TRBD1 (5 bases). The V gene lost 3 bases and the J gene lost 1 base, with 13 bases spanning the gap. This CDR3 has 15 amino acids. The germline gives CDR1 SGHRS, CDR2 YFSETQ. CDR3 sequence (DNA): TGCGCCAGCAGCTCTAATAGCGGGGGGAACACTGAAGCTTTCTTT. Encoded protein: CASSSNSGGNTEAFF.

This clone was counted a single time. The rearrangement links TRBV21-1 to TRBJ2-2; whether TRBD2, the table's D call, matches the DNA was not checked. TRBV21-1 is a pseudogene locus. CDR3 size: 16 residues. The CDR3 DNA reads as TGTGCCAGCAGCAAAATGGGGGGAGAAAACACCGGGGAGCTGTTTTTT. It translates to CASSKMGGENTGELFF.

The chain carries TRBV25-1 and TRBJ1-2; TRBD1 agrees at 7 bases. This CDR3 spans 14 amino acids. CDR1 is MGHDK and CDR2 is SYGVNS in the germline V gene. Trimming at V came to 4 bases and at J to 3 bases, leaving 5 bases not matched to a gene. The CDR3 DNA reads TGTGCCAGCAGTGCCTCGGACAGGTACTATGGCTACACCTTC. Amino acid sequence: CASSASDRYYGYTF.

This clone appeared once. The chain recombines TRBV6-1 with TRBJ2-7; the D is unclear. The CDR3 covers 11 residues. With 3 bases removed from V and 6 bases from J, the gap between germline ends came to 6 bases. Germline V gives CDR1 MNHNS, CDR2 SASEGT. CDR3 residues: CASSDSLEQYF. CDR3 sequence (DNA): TGTGCCAGCAGTGATTCTCTCGAGCAGTACTTC.

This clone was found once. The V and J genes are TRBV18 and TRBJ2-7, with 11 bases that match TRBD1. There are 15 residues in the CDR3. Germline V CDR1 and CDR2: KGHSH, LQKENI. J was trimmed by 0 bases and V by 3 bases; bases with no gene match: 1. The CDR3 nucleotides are TGTGCCAGCTCACCTGGACAGGGGGCCTCCTACGAGCAGTACTTC. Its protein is CASSPGQGASYEQYF.

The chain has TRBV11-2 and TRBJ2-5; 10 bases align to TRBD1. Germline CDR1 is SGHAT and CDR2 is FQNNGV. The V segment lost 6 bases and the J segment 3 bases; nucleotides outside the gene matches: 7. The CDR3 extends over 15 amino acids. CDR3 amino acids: CASRVPGQGKETQYF. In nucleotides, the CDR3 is TGTGCCAGCAGAGTTCCGGGACAGGGGAAAGAGACCCAGTACTTC.

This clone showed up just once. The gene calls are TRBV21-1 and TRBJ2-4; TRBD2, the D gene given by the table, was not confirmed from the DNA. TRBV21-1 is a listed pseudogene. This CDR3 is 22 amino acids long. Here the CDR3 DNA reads TGTGCCAGCACCACCCCCCGGACTAGCGGGGGGAGGGTGGTCCTAGCCAAAAACATTCAGTACTTC. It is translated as CASTTPRTSGGRVVLAKNIQYF.

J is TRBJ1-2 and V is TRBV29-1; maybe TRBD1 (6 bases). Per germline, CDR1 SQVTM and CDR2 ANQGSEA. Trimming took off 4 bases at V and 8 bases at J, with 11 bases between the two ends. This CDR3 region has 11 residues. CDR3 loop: CSVGRGGGYTF. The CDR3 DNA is TGCAGCGTTGGCAGGGGTGGCGGCTACACCTTC.

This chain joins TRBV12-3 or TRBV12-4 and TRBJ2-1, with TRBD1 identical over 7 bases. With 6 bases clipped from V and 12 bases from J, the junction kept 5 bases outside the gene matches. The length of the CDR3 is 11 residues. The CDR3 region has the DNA TGTGCCAGCAGCCAGACAGGGATGCAGTTCTTC. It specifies CASSQTGMQFF.

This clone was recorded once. CDR3 region: CASSFGQTSNYGYTF. In DNA, the CDR3 is TGTGCCAGCAGCTTCGGACAGACGAGTAACTATGGCTACACCTTC. The V and J genes are TRBV7-8 and TRBJ1-2; TRBD1 might be the D (6 bases). This CDR3 region has 15 residues. Germline V gene lookup returns CDR1 SGHVS and CDR2 FQNEAQ. V was cut by 3 bases and J by 1 base, with 12 bases left in between.

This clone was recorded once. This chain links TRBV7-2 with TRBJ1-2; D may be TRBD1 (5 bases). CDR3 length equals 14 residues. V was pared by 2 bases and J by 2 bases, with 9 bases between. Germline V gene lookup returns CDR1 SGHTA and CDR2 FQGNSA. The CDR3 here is CASSLQRGNYGYTF. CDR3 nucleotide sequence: TGTGCCAGCAGCTTACAGCGGGGGAACTATGGCTACACCTTC.

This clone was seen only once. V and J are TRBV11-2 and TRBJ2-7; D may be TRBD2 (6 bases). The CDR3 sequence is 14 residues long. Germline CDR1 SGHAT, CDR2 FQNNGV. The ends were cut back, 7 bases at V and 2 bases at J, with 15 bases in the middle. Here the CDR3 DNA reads TGTGCCAGCACCGGAGGAGGGCCGGCCTACGAGCAGTACTTC. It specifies CASTGGGPAYEQYF.

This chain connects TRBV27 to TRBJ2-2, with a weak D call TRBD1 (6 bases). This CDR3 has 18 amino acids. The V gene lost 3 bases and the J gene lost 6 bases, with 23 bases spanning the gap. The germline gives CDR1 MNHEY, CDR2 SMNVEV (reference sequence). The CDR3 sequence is CASSFTMTGRGSPGELFF. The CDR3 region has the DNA TGTGCCAGCAGTTTTACAATGACAGGACGGGGTAGCCCCGGGGAGCTGTTTTTT.

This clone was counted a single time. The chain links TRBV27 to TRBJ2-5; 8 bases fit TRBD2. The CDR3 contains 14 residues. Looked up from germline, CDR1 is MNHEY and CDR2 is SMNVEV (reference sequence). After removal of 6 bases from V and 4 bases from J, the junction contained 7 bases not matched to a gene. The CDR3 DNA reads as TGTGCCAGCAGGGCTAGCGGGTTGGGAGAGACCCAGTACTTC. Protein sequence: CASRASGLGETQYF.

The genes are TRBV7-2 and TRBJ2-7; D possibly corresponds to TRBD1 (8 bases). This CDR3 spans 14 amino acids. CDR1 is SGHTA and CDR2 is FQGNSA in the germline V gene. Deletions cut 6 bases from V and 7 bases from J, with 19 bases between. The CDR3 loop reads CASRGGQGAKEQYF. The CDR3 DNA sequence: TGTGCCAGCAGGGGGGGGCAGGGGGCGAAAGAGCAGTACTTC.

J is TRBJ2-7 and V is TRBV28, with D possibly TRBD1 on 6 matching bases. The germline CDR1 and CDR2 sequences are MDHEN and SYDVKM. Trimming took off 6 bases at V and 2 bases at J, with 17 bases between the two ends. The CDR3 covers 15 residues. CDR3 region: CASSWQGLGTYEQYF. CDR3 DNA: TGTGCCAGCAGCTGGCAGGGGTTGGGCACCTACGAGCAGTACTTC.

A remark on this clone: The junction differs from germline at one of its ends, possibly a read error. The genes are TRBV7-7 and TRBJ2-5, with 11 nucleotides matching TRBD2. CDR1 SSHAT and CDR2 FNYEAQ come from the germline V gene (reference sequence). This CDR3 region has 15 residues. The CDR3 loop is CASSLGGLAEETQYF. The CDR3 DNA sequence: TGTGCTAGCAGCTTAGGGGGACTAGCGGAGGAGACCCAGTACTTC. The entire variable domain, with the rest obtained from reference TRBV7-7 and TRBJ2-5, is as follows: GAGVSQSPRYKVTKRGQDVTLRCDPISSHATLYWYQQALGQGPEFLTYFNYEAQPDKSGLPSDRFSAERPEGSISTLTIQRTEQRDSAMYRCASSLGGLAEETQYFGPGTRLLVL.

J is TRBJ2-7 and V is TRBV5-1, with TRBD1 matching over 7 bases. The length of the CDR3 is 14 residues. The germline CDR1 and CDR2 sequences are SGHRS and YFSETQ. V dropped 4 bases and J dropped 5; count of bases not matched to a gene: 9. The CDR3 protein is CASSVRQGGDEQYF. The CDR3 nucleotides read TGCGCCAGCAGCGTGCGACAGGGTGGCGACGAGCAGTACTTC. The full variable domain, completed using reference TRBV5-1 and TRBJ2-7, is KAGVTQTPRYLIKTRGQQVTLSCSPISGHRSVSWYQQTPGQGLQFLFEYFSETQRNKGNFPGRFSGRQFSNSRSEMNVSTLELGDSALYLCASSVRQGGDEQYFGPGTRLTVT.

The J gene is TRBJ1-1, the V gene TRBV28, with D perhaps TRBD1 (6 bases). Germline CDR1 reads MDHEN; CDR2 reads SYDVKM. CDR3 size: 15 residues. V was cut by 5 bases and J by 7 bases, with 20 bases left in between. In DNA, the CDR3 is TGTGCCAGCAGTCCCCACAGGGCAGGGCCTAATGAAGCTTTCTTT. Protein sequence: CASSPHRAGPNEAFF.

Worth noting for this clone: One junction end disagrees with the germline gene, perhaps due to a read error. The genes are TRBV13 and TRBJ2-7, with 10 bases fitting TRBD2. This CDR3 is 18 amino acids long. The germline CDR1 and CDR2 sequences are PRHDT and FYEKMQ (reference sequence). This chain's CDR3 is CASSSNWGEASGGAAPNF. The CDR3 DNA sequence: TGTGCCAGCAGCTCCAACTGGGGGGAGGCTAGCGGGGGCGCAGCGCCCAACTTC. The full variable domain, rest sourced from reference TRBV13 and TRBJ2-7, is AAGVIQSPRHLIKEKRETATLKCYPIPRHDTVYWYQQGPGQDPQFLISFYEKMQSDKGSIPDRFSAQQFSDYHSELNMSSLELGDSALYFCASSSNWGEASGGAAPNFGPGTRLTVT.